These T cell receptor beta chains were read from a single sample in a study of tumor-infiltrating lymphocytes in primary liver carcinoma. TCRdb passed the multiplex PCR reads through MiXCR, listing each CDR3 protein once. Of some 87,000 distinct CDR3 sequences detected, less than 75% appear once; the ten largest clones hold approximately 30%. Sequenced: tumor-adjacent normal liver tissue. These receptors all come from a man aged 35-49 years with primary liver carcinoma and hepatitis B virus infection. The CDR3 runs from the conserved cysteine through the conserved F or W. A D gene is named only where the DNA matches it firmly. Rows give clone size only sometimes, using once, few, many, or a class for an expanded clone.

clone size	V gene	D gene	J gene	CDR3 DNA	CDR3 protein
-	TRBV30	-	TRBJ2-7	TGTGCCTGGAGGGAAGGACACGGCAGGACCTACGAGCAGTACTTC	CAWREGHGRTYEQYF
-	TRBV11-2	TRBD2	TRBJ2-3	TGTACCAGCAGCTCTAGCGCTAGCGGGACTAGTATAGATGCGCAGTATTTT	CTSSSSASGTSIDAQYF
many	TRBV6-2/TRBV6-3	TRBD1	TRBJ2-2	TGTGCCAGCAGTTTTGGACAGGGGGTCACCGGGGAGCTGTTTTTT	CASSFGQGVTGELFF
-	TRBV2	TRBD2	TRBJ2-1	TGTGCCAGCACCGAAAGGACTAGCGGTAAGGATGAGCAGTTCTTC	CASTERTSGKDEQFF
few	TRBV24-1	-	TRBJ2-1	TGTGCCACCAGTGACCAAAGATCCACCCTGAGCTCCTACAATGAGCAGTTCTTC	CATSDQRSTLSSYNEQFF
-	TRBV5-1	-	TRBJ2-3	TGCGCCAGCAGCTTAACCCGGGATCTTATCACAGATACGCAGTATTTT	CASSLTRDLITDTQYF
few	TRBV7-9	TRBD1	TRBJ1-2	TGTGCCAGCAGCTTATCCACAGGGGCCTATGGCTACACCTTC	CASSLSTGAYGYTF
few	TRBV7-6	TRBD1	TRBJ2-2	TGTGCCAGCAGAAGAGGGCTACAGGGGGCGGGTCCCGGGGAGCTGTTTTTT	CASRRGLQGAGPGELFF
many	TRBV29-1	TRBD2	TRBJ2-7	TGCAGCGTTCGGGTAGCGGGAGCCTACGAGCAGTACTTC	CSVRVAGAYEQYF
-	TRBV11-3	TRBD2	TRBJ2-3	TGTGCCAGCAACTTAGGGGTAACTAGCGGGAGCACAGATACGCAGTATTTC	CASNLGVTSGSTDTQYF
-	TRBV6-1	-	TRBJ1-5	TGTGACAGCAGTGAATGGGGTCTTGGCAACCAGCCCCAGCATTTT	CDSSEWGLGNQPQHF
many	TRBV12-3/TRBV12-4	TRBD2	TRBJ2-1	TGTGCCAGCAGTTTTCGGGGGGGATTCTACAATGAGCAGTTCTTC	CASSFRGGFYNEQFF
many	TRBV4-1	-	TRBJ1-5	TGCGCCAGCAGCCCAAGATTCACAGCGGGAAGGGAGCCCCAGCATTTT	CASSPRFTAGREPQHF
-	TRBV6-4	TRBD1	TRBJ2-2	TGTGCCAGCAGTGGTCCCGGGACAGAGCACACCGGGGAGCTGTTTTTT	CASSGPGTEHTGELFF
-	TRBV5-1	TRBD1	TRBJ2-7	TGCGCCAGCAGCCCGGTACCGGGACAGATCTACGAGCAGTACTTC	CASSPVPGQIYEQYF
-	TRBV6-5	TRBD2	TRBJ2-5	TGTGTCAGTAGCCTAGGGACTAGCGGGAAGACCCAGTACTTC	CVSSLGTSGKTQYF
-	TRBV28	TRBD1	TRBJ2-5	TGTGCCAGCACAGGGGGACAAGAGACCCAGTACTTC	CASTGGQETQYF
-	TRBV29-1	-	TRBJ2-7	TGCAGATCGTGGCTGAATTTGGGAGAGCAGTACTTC	CRSWLNLGEQYF
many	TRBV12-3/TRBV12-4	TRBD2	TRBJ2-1	TGTGCCAGCAGTGCTGGCGGGAGTATCTACAATGAGCAGTTCTTC	CASSAGGSIYNEQFF
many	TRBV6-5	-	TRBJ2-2	TGTGCCAGCAGCCTCTGGGGGGAGCTGTTTTTT	CASSLWGELFF
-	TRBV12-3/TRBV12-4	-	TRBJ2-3	TGTGCCAGTAGCCCACTGGGGGGCGTGGAGACGCAGTATTTT	CASSPLGGVETQYF
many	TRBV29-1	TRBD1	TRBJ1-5	TGCAGCGTTGTGGGGACAGGGACCAATCAGCCCCAGCATTTT	CSVVGTGTNQPQHF
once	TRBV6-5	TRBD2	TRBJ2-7	TGTGTTAGCAGTTATGGACTAGCGGGAGGAGTGCAGTACTTC	CVSSYGLAGGVQYF
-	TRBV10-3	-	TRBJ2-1	TGTACCATCAGTGCAGTAGCTTCTAGTGGGGGCTACAATGAGCAGTTCTTC	CTISAVASSGGYNEQFF
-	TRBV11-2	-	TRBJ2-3	TGTGTCAGCAGCTTAGTCGGCGCGGGGTCGGGTGAAGGTACACAGTATTTT	CVSSLVGAGSGEGTQYF
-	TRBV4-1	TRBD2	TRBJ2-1	TGCGCCAGCAGCCGACCGGGGACTAGCGGGTGTGTTGGGGGCTCCTACGATGAGCAGTTCTTC	CASSRPGTSGCVGGSYDEQFF
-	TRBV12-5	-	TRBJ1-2	-	CARGFRGLGTRAYYCYTF
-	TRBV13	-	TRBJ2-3	TGTGCCAGCAGCTTAACCCGGGGCGCAAATACGCAGTATTTT	CASSLTRGANTQYF
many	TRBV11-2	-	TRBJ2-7	TGTGCCAGCAGCTTAAACCTAGGTCCCTACGAGCAGTACTTC	CASSLNLGPYEQYF
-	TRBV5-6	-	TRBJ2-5	TGTGCCAACAGCTGGGGAGAGGGCCAAGAGACCCAGTACTTC	CANSWGEGQETQYF
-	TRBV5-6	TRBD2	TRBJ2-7	TGTGCCAGCAGCTATAGCGGGATATCCTACGAGCAGTACTTC	CASSYSGISYEQYF
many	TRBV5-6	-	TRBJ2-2	TGTGCCAGCAGCTTATTCCGGGACACCGGGGAGCTGTTTTTT	CASSLFRDTGELFF
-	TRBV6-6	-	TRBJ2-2	TGTGACAGCAGAAGTACCCGGGTCGCGAACACCGGGGAGCCGTTTTTT	CDSRSTRVANTGEPFF
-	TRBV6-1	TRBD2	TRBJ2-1	TGTGCCAGTAGTGTCGCGGGAGGACCTAAGACGCTCGATGAGCAGTTCTTT	CASSVAGGPKTLDEQFF
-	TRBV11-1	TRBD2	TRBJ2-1	TGTGCCAGCAGTGAAGCGGGAAATAGGAATGAGCAGTTCTTC	CASSEAGNRNEQFF
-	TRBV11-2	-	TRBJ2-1	TGTGCCAGCAGCTTAGATATCGGAGTAGCCGTGGGTGAGCAGTTCTTC	CASSLDIGVAVGEQFF
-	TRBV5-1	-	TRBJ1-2	TGCACCAGCAGCTTAACCGCTAACTATGGCTACACCTTC	CTSSLTANYGYTF
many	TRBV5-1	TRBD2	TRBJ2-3	TGCGCCAGCACTCGCGGAGGAGCGGGAGGGGGTACGCAGTATTTT	CASTRGGAGGGTQYF
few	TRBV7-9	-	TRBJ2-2	TGTGCCACCTCAGGGATTAGCCCCGGGGAGCTGTTTTTT	CATSGISPGELFF
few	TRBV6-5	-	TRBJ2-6	TGTGTCAGCAGTTACTCCGAGGGTCTTGGGGCCAACGTTCTGACTTTC	CVSSYSEGLGANVLTF
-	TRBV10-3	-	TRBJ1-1	TGTGCCATCAGTCTAGGTAGTTTGAACACTGAAGCTTTCTTT	CAISLGSLNTEAFF
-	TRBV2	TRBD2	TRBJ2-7	TGTACCAGCTGGGAAGCGGGAGGAAGGGGCGAGCAGTACTTC	CTSWEAGGRGEQYF
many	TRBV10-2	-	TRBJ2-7	TGCGCCAGCAGTGAGCTAGCGTCTAGCCCCTACGAGCAGTACTTC	CASSELASSPYEQYF
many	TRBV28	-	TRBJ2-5	TGTGCCAGCAGTTTCCGCGCACACCTCCAAGAGACCCAGTACTTC	CASSFRAHLQETQYF
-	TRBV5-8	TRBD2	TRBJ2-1	TGTGCCAGCAGCCGTAGCGGGGCGTCCTACAATGAGCAGTTCTTC	CASSRSGASYNEQFF
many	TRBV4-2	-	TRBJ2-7	TGTGCCAGCAGCCAAGGAACTACCGGGTACGAGCAGTACTTC	CASSQGTTGYEQYF
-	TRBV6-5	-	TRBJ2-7	TGTGCCAGCAGTTACTCTAGGGGGGTTCTGGCCTACGTGAATTACTTC	CASSYSRGVLAYVNYF
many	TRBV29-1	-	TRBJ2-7	TGCAGCGTTGAACTTAGTGGGTTGAACTACGAGCAGTACTTC	CSVELSGLNYEQYF
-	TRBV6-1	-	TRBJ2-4	TGTGCCAACATGGAGTCCGTGGCCAAAAACATTCAGTACTTC	CANMESVAKNIQYF
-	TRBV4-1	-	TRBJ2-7	TGCGTCGGCAGCCCCCGGGACTCGCTGATTGAGCAGTACTTC	CVGSPRDSLIEQYF
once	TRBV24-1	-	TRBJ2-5	TGTGCCACCAGTGATTCCCCGCGCGGTGCTGGCCGGGAGACCCAGTACTTC	CATSDSPRGAGRETQYF
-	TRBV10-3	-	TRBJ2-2	TGTGCCATCCGGGCAGGGCACACCAGGGAGTTGTTTTTT	CAIRAGHTRELFF
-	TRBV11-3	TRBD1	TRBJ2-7	TGTGCCAGCAGCCACCGTCTGGGACAGGGGCGGTGGGACTTC	CASSHRLGQGRWDF
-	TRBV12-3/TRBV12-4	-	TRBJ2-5	TGTGCCAGCAGTTTAGCGGGGGTAGAGACCCAGTACTTC	CASSLAGVETQYF
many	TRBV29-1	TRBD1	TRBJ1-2	TGCAGCGTTGACGAAGGGTCCTCGACAGGGGGCTATGGCTACACCTTC	CSVDEGSSTGGYGYTF
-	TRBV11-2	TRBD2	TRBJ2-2	TGTGTCAGCAGCCCGGGAAGGGGACTAGCGGGTCTTAACACCGGGGAGCTGTTTTTT	CVSSPGRGLAGLNTGELFF
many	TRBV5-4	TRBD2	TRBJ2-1	TGTGCCAGCAGCTTGGGTGCTAGCGGGAGGGCCTTTGAGCAGTTCTTC	CASSLGASGRAFEQFF
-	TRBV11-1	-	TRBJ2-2	TGTGCCAGCAGCCTTAGAGAGCAGGGTCACACCGGGGAGCTGTTTTTT	CASSLREQGHTGELFF